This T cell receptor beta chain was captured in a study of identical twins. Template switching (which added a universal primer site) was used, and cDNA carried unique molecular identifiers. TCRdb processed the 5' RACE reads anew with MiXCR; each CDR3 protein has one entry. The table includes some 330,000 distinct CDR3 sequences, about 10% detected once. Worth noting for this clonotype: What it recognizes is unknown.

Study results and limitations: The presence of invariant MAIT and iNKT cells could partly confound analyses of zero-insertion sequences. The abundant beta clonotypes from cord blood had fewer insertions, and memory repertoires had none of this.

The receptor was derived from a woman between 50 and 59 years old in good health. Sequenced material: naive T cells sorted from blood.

The CDR3 coding sequence is TGCAGTGGATCCCCTAGCGGAGCCAGGGAGACCCAGTACTTC. Translated, it gives CSGSPSGARETQYF. The chain recombines TRBV20-1 with TRBJ2-5, with 7 bases aligning to TRBD2. Germline trimming cut 7 bases from V and 5 bases from J; bases unmatched to any gene: 13. CDR1 DFQATT and CDR2 SNEGSKA come from the germline V gene (reference sequence). The CDR3 consists of 14 residues.